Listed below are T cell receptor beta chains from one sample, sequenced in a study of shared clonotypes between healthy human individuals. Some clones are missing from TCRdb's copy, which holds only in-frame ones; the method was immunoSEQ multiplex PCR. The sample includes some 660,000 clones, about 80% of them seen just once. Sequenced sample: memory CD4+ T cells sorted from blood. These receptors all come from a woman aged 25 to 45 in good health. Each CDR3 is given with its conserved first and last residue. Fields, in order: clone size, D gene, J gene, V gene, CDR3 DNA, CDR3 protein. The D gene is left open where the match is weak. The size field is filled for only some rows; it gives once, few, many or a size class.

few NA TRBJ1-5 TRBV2 TGTGCCAGCAGCGCCGACCGGGGGCCGGGCAATCAGCCCCAGCATTTT CASSADRGPGNQPQHF
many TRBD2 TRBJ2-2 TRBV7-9 TGTGCCAGCAGCTTAGTAATAGCGGGAACGAACACCGGGGAGCTGTTTTTT CASSLVIAGTNTGELFF
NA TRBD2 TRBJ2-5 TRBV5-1 TGCGCCAGCAGCTCTCACTCGGGACTAGCGGGGGACCGCCAAGAGACCCAGTACTTC CASSSHSGLAGDRQETQYF
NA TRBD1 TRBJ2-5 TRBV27 TGTGCCAGCAGTTCCCAGGGGGCTACCCAAGAGACCCAGTACTTC CASSSQGATQETQYF
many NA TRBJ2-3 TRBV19 TGTGCCAGTAAACAGGGTTCTTCCCCAGATACGCAGTATTTT CASKQGSSPDTQYF
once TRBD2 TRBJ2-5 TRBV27 TGTGCCAGCAGTTTACTAGGGCTAGCGGACCAAGAGACCCAGTACTTC CASSLLGLADQETQYF
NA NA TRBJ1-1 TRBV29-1 TGCAGCGCCGGAACGGGGCCTCCCGCTGAAGCTTTCTTT CSAGTGPPAEAFF
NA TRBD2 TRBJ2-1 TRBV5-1 TGCGCCAGCAGCTTTACTAGCGGTGCCTACAATGAGCAGTTCTTC CASSFTSGAYNEQFF
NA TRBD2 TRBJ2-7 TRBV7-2 TGTGCCAGCAGCCCTCCGGGACTAGCGGGAATCGCCTACGAGCAGTACTTC CASSPPGLAGIAYEQYF
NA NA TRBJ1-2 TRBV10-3 TGTGCCATTAGCCGGGACACCGGTGGCTACACCTTC CAISRDTGGYTF
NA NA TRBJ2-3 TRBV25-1 TGTGCCAGCAGCCCACACCAGCTCCCAGACTCCTCCACAGATACGCAGTATTTT CASSPHQLPDSSTDTQYF
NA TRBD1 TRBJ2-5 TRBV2 TGTGCCAGCAGTGCTTCCGGGACAGTACACTTC CASSASGTVHF
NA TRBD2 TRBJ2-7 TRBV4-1 TGCGCCAGCAGCCTAATCCCGGGACTAGCTTACGAGCAGTACTTC CASSLIPGLAYEQYF
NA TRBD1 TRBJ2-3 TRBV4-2 TGTGCCAGCAGCCAAGAAGGACGGGACAGGGGGTACGGAGATACGCAGTATTTT CASSQEGRDRGYGDTQYF
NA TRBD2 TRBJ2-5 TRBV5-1 TGCGCCAGCAGCCCCTCCCCCAGGACTAGCGGAGAGACCCAGTACTTC CASSPSPRTSGETQYF
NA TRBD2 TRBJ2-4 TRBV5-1 TGCGCCAGCAGCTTGGTAGGACTAGCGGGAGTAGGGGCCAAAAACATTCAGTACTTC CASSLVGLAGVGAKNIQYF
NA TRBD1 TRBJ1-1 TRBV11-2 TGTGCCAGCAGCCCGGGGGGGACAGGGAATACTGAAGCTTTCTTT CASSPGGTGNTEAFF
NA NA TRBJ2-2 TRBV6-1 TGTGCCAGCAGCCCCCTAAGAACCGGGGAGCTGTTTTTT CASSPLRTGELFF
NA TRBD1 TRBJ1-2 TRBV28 TGTGCCACCCACGGGACAGGGTCTAGGTATGGCTACACCTTC CATHGTGSRYGYTF
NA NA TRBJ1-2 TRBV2 TGTGCCAGCAGTGACGGCAGGGTCGGCTATGGCTACACCTTC CASSDGRVGYGYTF
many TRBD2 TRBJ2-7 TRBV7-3 TGTGCCAGCAGCCCACAACTAGCGGGAGCCCACGAGCAGTACTTC CASSPQLAGAHEQYF
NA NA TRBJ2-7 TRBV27 TGTGCCAGCAAAAGACGGGAAGAAACCTACGAGCAGTACTTC CASKRREETYEQYF
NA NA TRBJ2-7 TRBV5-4 TGTGCCAGCAGCTTGGCCTGGGGTGGCGAGCAGTACTTC CASSLAWGGEQYF
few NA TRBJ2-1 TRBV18 TGTGCCAGCTCACCAGGTTCTCGGGACAATGAGCAGTTCTTC CASSPGSRDNEQFF
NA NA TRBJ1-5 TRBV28 TGTGCCAGCAGTGGGGGGCAAGGGAGGAAAGGACAGCCCCAGCATTTT CASSGGQGRKGQPQHF
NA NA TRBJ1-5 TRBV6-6 TGTGCCAGCAGTTACTCGGCAGGGTTGGGCAATCAGCCCCAGCATTTT CASSYSAGLGNQPQHF
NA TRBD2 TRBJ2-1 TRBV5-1 TGCGCCAGCAAGAGAGTAGCGGGAGCTCTTGAGCAGTTCTTC CASKRVAGALEQFF
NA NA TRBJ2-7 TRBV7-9 TGTGCCAGCAGCGCGTGGGATCCCCCTCTCTACGAGCAGTACTTC CASSAWDPPLYEQYF
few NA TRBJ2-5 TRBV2 TGTGCCAGCAGTGAAGAAGATGGGGTCTGGAAGACCCAGTACTTC CASSEEDGVWKTQYF
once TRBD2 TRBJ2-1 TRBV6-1 TGTGCCAGCAGTGAAGCGCCGGGTAGTGGACTAGCGGGAAGCTCCTACAATGAGCAGTTCTTC CASSEAPGSGLAGSSYNEQFF
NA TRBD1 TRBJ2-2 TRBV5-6 TGTGCCAGCAGCCTGACAGGGGGCGGGGAGCTGTTTTTT CASSLTGGGELFF
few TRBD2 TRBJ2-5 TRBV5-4 TGTGCCAGCAGCCGCCAGGGACTAGCGGGAGACTTCCAAGAGACCCAGTACTTC CASSRQGLAGDFQETQYF
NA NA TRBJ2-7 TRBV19 TGTGCCAGTAGTTCCCGGCAGGGAGCCTACGAGCAGTACTTC CASSSRQGAYEQYF
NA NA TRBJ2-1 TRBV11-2 TGTGCCAGCAGCTTCCTAGACGGATACAATGAGCAGTTCTTC CASSFLDGYNEQFF
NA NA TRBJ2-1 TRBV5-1 TGCGCCAGCAGTGTCGGCGGGAATGAGCAGTTCTTC CASSVGGNEQFF
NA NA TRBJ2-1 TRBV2 TGTGCCAGCAGCCGCGACAAGCTCGGTAATGAGCAGTTCTTC CASSRDKLGNEQFF
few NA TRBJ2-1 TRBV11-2 TGTGCCAGCAGCTCACTCCGGGCGAGGGGACGGACCTACAATGAGCAGTTCTTC CASSSLRARGRTYNEQFF
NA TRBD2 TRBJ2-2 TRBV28 TGTGCCAGCAGTTACCCCCTTAGCGGGATCAACACCGGGGAGCTGTTTTTT CASSYPLSGINTGELFF
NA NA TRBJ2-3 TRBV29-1 TGCAGCGTTTCGGTCCCATCTAGCGTCGATACGCAGTATTTT CSVSVPSSVDTQYF
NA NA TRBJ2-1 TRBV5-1 TGCGCCAGCAGCTTGGATTCGGGAGTCTACAATGAGCAGTTCTTC CASSLDSGVYNEQFF
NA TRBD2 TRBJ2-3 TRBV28 TGTGCCAGCAGACACGGGACTAGCGCCCCTAGCACAGATACGCAGTATTTT CASRHGTSAPSTDTQYF
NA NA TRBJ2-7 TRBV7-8 TGTGCCAGCAGCTTAGCGATGCAGGCGGCAGAAGGCGAGCAGTACTTC CASSLAMQAAEGEQYF
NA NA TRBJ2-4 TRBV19 TGTGCCAGTAGTATTAAGGGAATTCTAGCCAAAAACATTCAGTACTTC CASSIKGILAKNIQYF
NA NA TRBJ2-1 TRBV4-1 TGCGCCAGCAGCCAAGGGGCTCTCGGTGGGGGCTACAATGAGCAGTTCTTC CASSQGALGGGYNEQFF
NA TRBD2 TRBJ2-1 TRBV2 TGTGCCAGCAGTGTGGGGACTAGCGGAGGGGACTACAATGAGCAGTTCTTC CASSVGTSGGDYNEQFF
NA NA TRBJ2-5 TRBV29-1 TGCAGCGTCGGTACCACAGGGTCTGAGACCCAGTACTTC CSVGTTGSETQYF
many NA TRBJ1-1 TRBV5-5 TGTGCCAGCAGCCCGGTGGGCAGGAACGCCGAAGCTTTCTTT CASSPVGRNAEAFF
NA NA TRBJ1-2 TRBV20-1 TGCGCGTTTCCGGTGTATGGCTACACCTTC CAFPVYGYTF